The sequence of this T cell receptor (beta chain) was determined in a study of blood T cell repertoires in COVID-19. Study as a whole: Both acute and convalescent COVID-19 samples were obtained from the United States, Italy and Spain.

Here immunoSEQ multiplex PCR was the method, and the copy in TCRdb shows in-frame clones only, minus some. The repertoire includes 150,000 or so clones, more than 65% of them detected once, and roughly 8.9% sits in the top ten. The material sequenced was peripheral blood. The receptor comes from a woman aged 50 to 65 with acute or convalescent COVID-19.

The CDR3 DNA sequence: TGTGCCAGCAGCGACCGGGACAGGGCGGCCTACGAGCAGTACTTC. Protein sequence: CASSDRDRAAYEQYF. The J gene is TRBJ2-7, the V gene TRBV6-5; 9 nucleotides align to TRBD1. Germline CDR1 reads MNHEY; CDR2 reads SVGAGI. The ends lost 6 bases at V and 2 bases at J; junction bases unmatched: 8. The CDR3 length is 15 residues.